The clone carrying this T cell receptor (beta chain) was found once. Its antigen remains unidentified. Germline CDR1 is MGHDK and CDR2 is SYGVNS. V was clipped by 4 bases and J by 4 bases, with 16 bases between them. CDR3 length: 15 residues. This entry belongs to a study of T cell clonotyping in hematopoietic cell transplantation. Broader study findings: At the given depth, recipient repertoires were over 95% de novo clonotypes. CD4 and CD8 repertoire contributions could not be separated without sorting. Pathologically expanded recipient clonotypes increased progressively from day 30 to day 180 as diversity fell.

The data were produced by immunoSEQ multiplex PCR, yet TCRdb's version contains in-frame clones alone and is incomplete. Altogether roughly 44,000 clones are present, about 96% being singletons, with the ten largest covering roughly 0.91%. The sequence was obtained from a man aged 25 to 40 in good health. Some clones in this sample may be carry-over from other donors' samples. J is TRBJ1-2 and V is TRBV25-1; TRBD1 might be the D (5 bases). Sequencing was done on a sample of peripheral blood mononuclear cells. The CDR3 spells CASSGTGASIYGYTF. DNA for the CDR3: TGTGCCAGCAGTGGAACAGGTGCGTCAATCTATGGCTACACCTTC.